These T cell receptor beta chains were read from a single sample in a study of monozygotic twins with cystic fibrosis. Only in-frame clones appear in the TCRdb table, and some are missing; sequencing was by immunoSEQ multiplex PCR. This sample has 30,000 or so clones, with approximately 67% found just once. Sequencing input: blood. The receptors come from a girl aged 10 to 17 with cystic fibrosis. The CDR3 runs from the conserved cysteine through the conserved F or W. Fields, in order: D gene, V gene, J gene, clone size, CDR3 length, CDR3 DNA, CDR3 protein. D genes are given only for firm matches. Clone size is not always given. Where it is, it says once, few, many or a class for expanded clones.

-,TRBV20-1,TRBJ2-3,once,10,TGCAGTGCTAGCTCGGATACGCAGTATTTT,CSASSDTQYF
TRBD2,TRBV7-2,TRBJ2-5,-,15,TGTGCCAGCAGCACGGCGGGAGTCTCCCAAGAGACCCAGTACTTC,CASSTAGVSQETQYF
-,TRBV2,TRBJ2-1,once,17,TGTGCCAGCAGTGAAAATATGGGGGCCCTCAAATACAATGAGCAGTTCTTC,CASSENMGALKYNEQFF
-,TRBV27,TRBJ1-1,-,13,TGTGCCAGCAGTACACATGCGAACACTGAAGCTTTCTTT,CASSTHANTEAFF
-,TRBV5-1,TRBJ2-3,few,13,TGCGCCAGCAGCTGGGGGGGCACAGATACGCAGTATTTT,CASSWGGTDTQYF
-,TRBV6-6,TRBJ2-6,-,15,TGTGCCAGCAGCCTACAGTTCTCTGGGGCCAACGTCCTGACTTTC,CASSLQFSGANVLTF
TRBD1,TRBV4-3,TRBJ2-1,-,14,TGCGCCAGCAGCCAACAGGACAGGGGCAATGAGCAGTTCTTC,CASSQQDRGNEQFF
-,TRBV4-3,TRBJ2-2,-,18,TGCGCCAGCAGCCAAGCCCCGGTGGCAGACTATTACACCGGGGAGCTGTTTTTT,CASSQAPVADYYTGELFF
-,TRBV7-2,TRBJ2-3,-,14,TGTGCCAGCAGCTTTGGCGCTACAACAGATACGCAGTATTTT,CASSFGATTDTQYF
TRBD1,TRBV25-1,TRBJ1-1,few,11,TGTGCCAATCGACAGGGCACTGAAGCTTTCTTT,CANRQGTEAFF
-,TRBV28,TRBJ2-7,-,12,TGTGCCAGCAGTTTACTAGCGTACGAGCAGTACTTC,CASSLLAYEQYF
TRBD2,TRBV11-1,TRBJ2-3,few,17,TGTGCCAGCAGCTTAATTCTTGCTAGCGGGAGGTATGATACGCAGTATTTT,CASSLILASGRYDTQYF
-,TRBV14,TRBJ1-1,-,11,TGTGCCAGCAGCCAATACACTGAAGCTTTCTTT,CASSQYTEAFF
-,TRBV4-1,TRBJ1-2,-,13,TGCGCCAGCAGCCAAGCGGCGGGGGAAGGCTACACCTTC,CASSQAAGEGYTF
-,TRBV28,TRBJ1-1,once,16,TGTGCCAGCAGATTAACAGGGTTTGCCCCCTACACTGAAGCTTTCTTT,CASRLTGFAPYTEAFF
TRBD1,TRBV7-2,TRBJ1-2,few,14,TGTGCCAGCAGCCCCCGATTCGACAGGGAAGGCTACACCTTC,CASSPRFDREGYTF
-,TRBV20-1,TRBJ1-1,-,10,TGCAGTGCTAGGCTCACTGAAGCTTTCTTT,CSARLTEAFF
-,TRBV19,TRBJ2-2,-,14,TGTGCCAGTAGTATTGAACCCTACACCGGGGAGCTGTTTTTT,CASSIEPYTGELFF
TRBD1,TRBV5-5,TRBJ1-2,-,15,TGTGCCAGCAGCGGCGGACAGGGCTCGTTCTATGGCTACACCTTC,CASSGGQGSFYGYTF
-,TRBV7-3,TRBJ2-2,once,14,TGTGCCAGCAGCTTAATTGGGCCTACCGGGGAGCTGTTTTTT,CASSLIGPTGELFF
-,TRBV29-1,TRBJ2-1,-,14,TGCAGCGTTGAGTCAGGTAATAAAAGGCCTGAGCAGTTCTTC,CSVESGNKRPEQFF
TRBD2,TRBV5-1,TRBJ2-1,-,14,TGCGCCAGCAGCTTCCTGGCGGGAGAGGATGAGCAGTTCTTC,CASSFLAGEDEQFF
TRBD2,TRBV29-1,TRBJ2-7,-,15,TGCAGCGTGAGGCTTTGGCTAGCGGGAGGGTACGAGCAGTACTTC,CSVRLWLAGGYEQYF
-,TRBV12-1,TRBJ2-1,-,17,TGTGCCAGCAGCTTTCATGCGGCTAGCGGGTACTACAATGAGCAGTTCTTC,CASSFHAASGYYNEQFF
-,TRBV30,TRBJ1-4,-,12,TGTGCCTGGAGTCCACAAGGAGAAAAACTGTTTTTT,CAWSPQGEKLFF
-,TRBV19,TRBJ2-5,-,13,TGTGCCAGTAGTGTGAGATACCAAGAGACCCAGTACTTC,CASSVRYQETQYF
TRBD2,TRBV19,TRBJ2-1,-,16,TGTGCCAGTAGTGGGACTAGCGGGAGCTTATTCTATGAGCAGTTCTTC,CASSGTSGSLFYEQFF
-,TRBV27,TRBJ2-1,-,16,TGTGCCAGCAGTTTATCAATAGCGGCTCCTTACAATGAGCAGTTCTTC,CASSLSIAAPYNEQFF
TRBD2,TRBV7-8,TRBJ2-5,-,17,TGTGCCAGCAGCTTATCCATAGCGGGAGTGCTCCAAGAGACCCAGTACTTC,CASSLSIAGVLQETQYF
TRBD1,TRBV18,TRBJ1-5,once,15,TGTGCCAGCTCACCGGCCGGACAGGGCAATCAGCCCCAGCATTTT,CASSPAGQGNQPQHF
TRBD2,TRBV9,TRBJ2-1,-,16,TGTGCCAGCAGCGGATTAATAGCGGGAGGGGTTAATGAGCAGTTCTTC,CASSGLIAGGVNEQFF
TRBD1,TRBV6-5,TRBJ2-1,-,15,TGTGCCAGCAGTACCGGGACAGGGTTGGGCAATGAGCAGTTCTTC,CASSTGTGLGNEQFF
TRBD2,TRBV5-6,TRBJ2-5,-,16,TGTGCCAGCAGCTTACCTAGCGGGGAGGCTGGTGAGACCCAGTACTTC,CASSLPSGEAGETQYF
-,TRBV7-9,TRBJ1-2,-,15,TGTGCCAGCAGCCCCTCAGGTTTGCGAAACTATGGCTACACCTTC,CASSPSGLRNYGYTF
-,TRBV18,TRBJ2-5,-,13,TGTGCCAGCTCACCGGGGGATACCGAGACCCAGTACTTC,CASSPGDTETQYF
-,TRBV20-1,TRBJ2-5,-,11,TGCAGTGCTAGACCAAGGGAGACCCAGTACTTC,CSARPRETQYF
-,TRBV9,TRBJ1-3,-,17,TGTGCCAGCAGCGTACAATTCAGGCAAGACTCTGGAAACACCATATATTTT,CASSVQFRQDSGNTIYF
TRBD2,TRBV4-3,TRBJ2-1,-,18,TGCGCCAGCAGCCAAGAGGGCCCAGCGGGAGGGGCTAAGCATGAGCAGTTCTTC,CASSQEGPAGGAKHEQFF
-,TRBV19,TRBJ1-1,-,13,TGTGCCAGTAGTCCCTTTCAGAACACTGAAGCTTTCTTT,CASSPFQNTEAFF
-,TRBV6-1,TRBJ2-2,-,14,TGTGCCAGCAGGGGACCGGTGAACACCGGGGAGCTGTTTTTT,CASRGPVNTGELFF
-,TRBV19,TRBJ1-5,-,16,TGTGCCAGTAGTATCGACGGACAGCTGATGAATCAGCCCCAGCATTTT,CASSIDGQLMNQPQHF
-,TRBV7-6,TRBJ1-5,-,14,TGTGCCAGCAGCTTTCCCAGGAGCAATCAGCCCCAGCATTTT,CASSFPRSNQPQHF
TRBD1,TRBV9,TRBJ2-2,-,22,TGTGCCAGCAGCTTCCGGCCCCGACAGGGTATTAGGACTGAGCGACGCACCGGGGAGCTGTTTTTT,CASSFRPRQGIRTERRTGELFF
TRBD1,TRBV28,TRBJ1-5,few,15,TGTGCCAGCAGGGGACAGGGTCGTAGCAATCAGCCCCAGCATTTT,CASRGQGRSNQPQHF
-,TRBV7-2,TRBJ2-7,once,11,TGTGCCAGCAGCTTACGGGCAGAGCAGTACTTC,CASSLRAEQYF
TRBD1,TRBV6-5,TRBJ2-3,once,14,TGTGCCAGCAGTGCCTCACCAGGGGGTGATACGCAGTATTTT,CASSASPGGDTQYF
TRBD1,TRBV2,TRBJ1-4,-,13,TGTGCCAGCAACCGGGACAGGGATGAAAAACTGTTTTTT,CASNRDRDEKLFF
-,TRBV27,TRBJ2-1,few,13,TGTGCCAGCAGCCACTCAGGCGACAATGAGCAGTTCTTC,CASSHSGDNEQFF
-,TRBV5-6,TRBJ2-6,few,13,TGTGCCAGCAGCATCTCTGGGGCCAACGTCCTGACTTTC,CASSISGANVLTF